These 9 T cell receptor beta chains share one sample of origin, sequenced in a study of blood T cell repertoires in COVID-19. Clones were sequenced by immunoSEQ multiplex PCR, and TCRdb holds only the in-frame ones, with some missing. The profile shows some 250,000 clones, about nine tenths of them singletons. Sequenced input: peripheral blood. The receptors shown here come from a man aged 30-40 years who had recovered from COVID-19.

The V and J genes are TRBV7-8 and TRBJ1-6; D gene ambiguous. The CDR3 runs 16 residues. CDR1 and CDR2 from the germline V gene are SGHVS and FQNEAQ. V lost 2 bases and J 5 bases, leaving 13 bases between the germline ends. The CDR3 loop is CASSLSSGRNNSPLHF. The CDR3 nucleotides read TGTGCCAGCAGCTTATCCTCTGGGAGGAATAATTCACCCCTCCACTTT.

The chain joins TRBV7-2 to TRBJ2-5, with D perhaps matching TRBD1 (6 bases). Germline V gene sequence: CDR1 SGHTA, CDR2 FQGNSA. CDR3 length: 14 amino acids. V was shortened by 0 bases and J by 1 base, with 6 bases between the two germline ends. CDR3 bases: TGTGCCAGCAGCTTAGCGGGGGCCCAAGAGACCCAGTACTTC. It is translated as CASSLAGAQETQYF. The full variable domain, with the rest looked up from reference TRBV7-2 and TRBJ2-5, is GAGVSQSPSNKVTEKGKDVELRCDPISGHTALYWYRQSLGQGLEFLIYFQGNSAPDKSGLPSDRFSAERTGGSVSTLTIQRTQQEDSAVYLCASSLAGAQETQYFGPGTRLLVL.

This clone was detected once. The chain uses TRBV7-2 and TRBJ2-3; D uncertain. There are 13 residues in the CDR3. V gave up 2 bases and J gave up 3 bases, with 6 bases separating them. From germline, CDR1 is SGHTA and CDR2 FQGNSA. CDR3 loop: CASSLMETDTQYF. CDR3 sequence (DNA): TGTGCCAGCAGCTTAATGGAGACAGATACGCAGTATTTT.

This rearrangement joins TRBV29-1 to TRBJ1-3; 10 bases fit TRBD1. V dropped 4 bases and J dropped 1; count of bases not matched to a gene: 7. Per the germline V gene, CDR1 is SQVTM and CDR2 is ANQGSEA. The CDR3 is 16 residues long. The chain's CDR3 is CSVGDRGPTSGNTIYF. CDR3 sequence (DNA): TGCAGCGTTGGGGACAGGGGTCCCACTTCTGGAAACACCATATATTTT.

This clone was recorded once. J is TRBJ2-7 and V is TRBV14; the match to TRBD1 covers 10 bases. J lost 6 bases, V lost 4 bases, and 12 bases had no gene match. Germline assignment: CDR1 SGHDN and CDR2 FVKESK. CDR3 length equals 16 residues. CDR3 in DNA: TGTGCCAGCAGCCCCCCTCCGGGACAGGGGAGGTCCGAGCAGTACTTC. Amino acids: CASSPPPGQGRSEQYF.

The rearrangement links TRBV4-1 to TRBJ1-1; D unresolved. The germline V gene has CDR1 MGHRA and CDR2 YSYEKL. V lost 1 base and J 4 bases, leaving 13 bases between the germline ends. The CDR3 is made up of 15 amino acids. In DNA, the CDR3 is TGCGCCAGCAGCCAAGTACTACTCAGAAGCACTGAAGCTTTCTTT. This gives the protein CASSQVLLRSTEAFF.

The CDR3 bases are TGTGCCTGGAGGGAGGAGACCTTTCCTAACTATGGCTACACCTTC. It yields the protein CAWREETFPNYGYTF. The rearrangement joins TRBV30 to TRBJ1-2, with D unclear. The ends were cut back, 3 bases at V and 0 bases at J, with 14 bases in the middle. Germline V gene data show CDR1 as GTSNPN and CDR2 as SVGIG (reference sequence). This CDR3 has 15 amino acids. The variable domain in full, with the rest retrieved from reference TRBV30 and TRBJ1-2, is SQTIHQWPATLVQPVGSPLSLECTVEGTSNPNLYWYRQAAGRGLQLLFYSVGIGQISSEVPQNLSASRPQDRQFILSSKKLLLSDSGFYLCAWREETFPNYGYTFGSGTRLTVV.

This chain uses TRBV3-1 (or the pseudogene TRBV3-2) with TRBJ2-7, with 7 bases fitting TRBD1. This CDR3 is built from 13 residues. In germline, CDR1 is LGHDT, CDR2 YNNKEL (reference sequence). J gave up 12 bases and V 0 bases, and 8 bases lay outside the gene matches. As DNA, the CDR3 is TGTGCCAGCAGCCAAGATGATAGGGGGCGTCCGTACTTC. Protein sequence: CASSQDDRGRPYF.

The rearrangement uses TRBV6-5 and TRBJ2-6; possibly TRBD2 for D (5 bases). Trimming took 7 bases from V and 3 from J, leaving 13 bases between them. CDR3 length: 15 amino acids. CDR1 MNHEY and CDR2 SVGAGI come from the germline V gene. The CDR3 DNA reads TGTGCCAGCAAGGTGGCCGGGGATGGGGCCAACGTCCTGACTTTC. This codes for CASKVAGDGANVLTF.